This T cell receptor beta chain was recorded in a study of CD8 T cells in Susac syndrome. V lost 2 bases and J 0 bases, leaving 14 bases between the germline ends. CDR3 length equals 16 residues. The germline V gene has CDR1 SGHNT and CDR2 YYREEE (reference sequence). Random-hexamer reverse transcription was applied to roughly 0.5 to 1 ug RNA. The amplification used immunoSEQ multiplex PCR on TCR beta CDR3; it spanned 54 Vbeta and 13 Jbeta. TCRdb passed the immunoSEQ multiplex PCR reads through MiXCR, listing each CDR3 protein once. The sample lists around 80,000 distinct CDR3 sequences, roughly nine tenths occurring once.

This sequence originates from a human donor with multiple sclerosis. Sequencing was performed on CD8+ T cells from PBMCs. This chain links TRBV5-4 with TRBJ1-1, with D unresolved. This chain's CDR3 is CASSFGETLMNTEAFF. DNA for the CDR3: TGTGCCAGCAGCTTTGGGGAGACCTTGATGAACACTGAAGCTTTCTTT.